This entry features one T cell receptor beta chain sequence. The data were obtained in a study of cytomegalovirus exposure and HLA in healthy donors. Primers: 60 Vbeta forward and 13 Jbeta reverse. Generated by immunoSEQ multiplex PCR, the TCRdb table keeps only in-frame clones and is missing some. In the table there are 200,000 or so clones, roughly 73% of which are singletons. Germline CDR1 reads KGHSH; CDR2 reads LQKENI. V was clipped by 6 bases and J by 6 bases; unmatched bases: 11. This CDR3 is 15 amino acids long. The material sequenced was PBMCs. The TCR sequence derives from a woman between 25 and 40 years old in good health and CMV-seropositive. The chain links TRBV18 to TRBJ1-2, with 9 nucleotides matching TRBD1. The CDR3 spells CASSPTGTGNDGYTF. For the CDR3, the DNA is TGTGCCAGCTCCCCTACCGGGACAGGGAATGATGGCTACACCTTC.